The 24 T cell receptor beta chains reported below all come from one sample, sequenced in a study of T cells after yellow fever vaccination. TCRdb independently ran MiXCR on the 5' RACE reads; one entry per CDR3 protein. Among 550,000 to 750,000 distinct CDR3 sequences, less than 15% were seen once, and the ten largest hold over 13%. The sample here was PBMCs, taken on the day of the yellow fever booster vaccination. These receptors originate from a man aged 30 to 45 who received the YFV17D yellow fever vaccine.

This clonotype was seen a few times. The chain recombines TRBV12-3 or TRBV12-4 with TRBJ2-7, with D tentatively TRBD1 (5 bases). Trimming left V 8 bases short and J 3 bases short, with 14 bases between. The CDR3 is made up of 13 amino acids. DNA for the CDR3: TGTGCCAGCTCCAACAGGATGAACTACGAGCAGTACTTC. Translating gives CASSNRMNYEQYF.

In this sample, this clonotype turned up a few times. The chain carries TRBV6-4 and TRBJ2-2; D is unresolved. This CDR3 contains 13 residues. The germline V and J ends were trimmed by 5 bases and 7 bases, with 11 bases remaining between them. CDR1 and CDR2 from the germline V gene are MRHNA and SNTAGT. Written as DNA, the CDR3 is TGTGCCAGCAGTACTTTTCCCGGCGGGGAGCTGTTTTTT. This gives the protein CASSTFPGGELFF.

The rearrangement links TRBV30 to TRBJ2-5; D possibly uses TRBD1 or TRBD2 (5 bases each). Per the germline V gene, CDR1 is GTSNPN and CDR2 is SVGIG (reference sequence). Between the trimmed V and J ends, which lost 0 bases and 4 bases, there was a span of 12 bases. The CDR3 loop spans 14 amino acids. The CDR3 coding sequence is TGTGCCTGGAGTGTTTCGGGGACGCGAGAGACCCAGTACTTC. Amino acid sequence: CAWSVSGTRETQYF. Filled out from reference TRBV30 and TRBJ2-5, the complete variable domain reads SQTIHQWPATLVQPVGSPLSLECTVEGTSNPNLYWYRQAAGRGLQLLFYSVGIGQISSEVPQNLSASRPQDRQFILSSKKLLLSDSGFYLCAWSVSGTRETQYFGPGTRLLVL.

This clonotype appeared a few times. The gene calls are TRBV5-1 and TRBJ2-7; 10 positions match TRBD2. Germline CDR1 SGHRS, CDR2 YFSETQ. V shed 0 bases, J shed 7 bases, and the junction held 13 bases outside the gene matches. The CDR3 loop spans 17 amino acids. CDR3 DNA sequence: TGCGCCAGCAGCTTGGAGCTAGCGGGAGCCGGGAGTCAGGAGCAGTACTTC. Translated: CASSLELAGAGSQEQYF.

The chain is built from TRBV7-2 and TRBJ2-6; D call uncertain. V was cut by 2 bases and J by 0 bases, with 8 bases left in between. The CDR3 has 16 amino acids. CDR1 and CDR2 (germline): SGHTA, FQGNSA. The CDR3 loop is CASSLRLNSGANVLTF. The CDR3 DNA follows: TGTGCCAGCAGCTTACGTCTTAACTCTGGGGCCAACGTCCTGACTTTC.

This clonotype has only a few counts. The gene calls are TRBV5-1 and TRBJ2-7; 11 bases are shared with TRBD2. The CDR3 spans 14 residues. V was pared by 4 bases and J by 6 bases, with 6 bases of the junction left unmatched. Per the germline V gene, CDR1 is SGHRS and CDR2 is YFSETQ. The chain's CDR3 is CASSVAGGESEQYF. In DNA form, the CDR3 reads TGCGCCAGCAGCGTAGCGGGAGGGGAGAGCGAGCAGTACTTC.

This chain joins TRBV29-1 and TRBJ2-3, with D tentatively TRBD1 (5 bases). CDR3 size: 13 residues. Germline V gives CDR1 SQVTM, CDR2 ANQGSEA. Trimming removed 4 bases from V and 7 bases from J, with 15 bases in between. The CDR3 DNA reads TGCAGCGTTGTCGGTCCAGACAGCCATACGCAGTATTTT. Translation: CSVVGPDSHTQYF.

The gene calls are TRBV12-3 or TRBV12-4 and TRBJ1-2, with 9 nucleotides matching TRBD1. V was pared by 5 bases and J by 11 bases, with 9 bases of the junction left unmatched. The CDR3 is 13 amino acids. The DNA of the CDR3 is TGTGCCAGCAGTCAAGACAGGGGGGTGAGATACACCTTC. The encoded protein is CASSQDRGVRYTF.

V and J are TRBV18 and TRBJ1-1; D call uncertain. V dropped 4 bases and J dropped 4 bases, with 10 bases sitting between them. The CDR3 is 13 amino acids. Germline CDR1 and CDR2: KGHSH and LQKENI. The CDR3, as DNA: TGTGCCAGCTCACGGGTGGCCACCACTGAAGCTTTCTTT. Translating gives CASSRVATTEAFF.

The V gene is TRBV20-1, the J gene TRBJ2-5, with 7 bases fitting TRBD2. The CDR3 totals 15 residues. Germline loops: CDR1 DFQATT, CDR2 SNEGSKA (reference sequence). The V gene end was trimmed by 0 bases and the J gene end by 9 bases; junction bases not matched to a gene: 13. The CDR3, as DNA: TGCAGTGCTAGAGATAATCTAGCGGCAGGGCCGTCCCAGTACTTC. It translates to CSARDNLAAGPSQYF.

This chain joins TRBV12-3 or TRBV12-4 and TRBJ2-7; 8 bases are a match to TRBD1. V dropped 8 bases and J dropped 4; count of bases not matched to a gene: 10. CDR3 length: 14 residues. For the CDR3, the DNA is TGTGCCAGCCGCGGACAGGGACGGAGGTACGAGCAGTACTTC. This gives the protein CASRGQGRRYEQYF.

This clonotype was counted a few times. This chain uses TRBV4-2 with TRBJ2-7; 11 nucleotides align to TRBD2. Germline-derived CDR1 and CDR2 are LGHNA and YNFKEQ. The CDR3 is made up of 19 amino acids. Trimming took 3 bases from V and 0 from J; bases not matched to a gene: 13. The CDR3 coding sequence is TGTGCCAGCAGCCAGATCCCGGGACTAGCGGAGGGGAGCTCCTACGAGCAGTACTTC. Translated, it gives CASSQIPGLAEGSSYEQYF.

The chain combines TRBV20-1 with TRBJ2-1; TRBD2 is a possible D gene (5 bases). Germline V lookup: CDR1 DFQATT, CDR2 SNEGSKA (reference sequence). The CDR3 runs to 15 residues. V was cut by 6 bases and J by 4 bases, with 19 bases left in between. The CDR3 protein is CSAPGFGGSYNEQFF. CDR3 DNA: TGCAGTGCACCGGGGTTTGGTGGCAGTTACAATGAGCAGTTCTTC.

Concerning this clonotype itself: At one of its ends the junction is not consistent with the germline gene, which may arise from a read error. The rearrangement links TRBV20-1 to TRBJ2-3, with 8 bases lining up with TRBD2. Germline loops: CDR1 DFQATT, CDR2 SNEGSKA (reference sequence). The CDR3 spans 17 residues. CDR3 bases: TGCTGTGCTAGAGATCCTATTAGGGCTAGCGGGTTGGATACGCAGTATTTT. Protein sequence: CCARDPIRASGLDTQYF.

The chain carries TRBV10-3 and TRBJ1-1; TRBD1 might be the D (6 bases). The length of the CDR3 is 15 residues. The V gene lost 2 bases and the J gene lost 4 bases, with 14 bases spanning the gap. Germline CDR1 and CDR2: ENHRY and SYGVKD. The chain's CDR3 is CAISEGGHRGTEAFF. CDR3 coding DNA: TGTGCCATCAGTGAGGGGGGACACCGGGGCACTGAAGCTTTCTTT.

V gene TRBV20-1 combines with J gene TRBJ2-1; no clear D. From germline, CDR1 is DFQATT and CDR2 SNEGSKA (reference sequence). This CDR3 has 18 residues. V was pared by 6 bases and J by 7 bases, with 31 bases between. As DNA, the CDR3 is TGCAGTGCCCCAACCCCCGCCGCTATGTCCGCGCTAGGGAATGAGCAGTTCTTC. Its translation: CSAPTPAAMSALGNEQFF.

This clonotype was detected ten times or more. This rearrangement joins TRBV7-2 to TRBJ2-1; 7 nucleotides agree with TRBD1. The CDR3 is 15 amino acids. Losses at the gene ends were 3 bases for V and 4 bases for J; bases not matched to a gene: 6. Germline loops: CDR1 SGHTA, CDR2 FQGNSA. The CDR3 loop reads CASSFGQDSYNEQFF. CDR3 DNA: TGTGCCAGCAGCTTCGGACAGGACAGTTACAATGAGCAGTTCTTC.

The rearrangement joins TRBV7-9 to TRBJ1-5, with TRBD1 matching over 8 bases. The CDR3 covers 15 residues. Germline lookup yields CDR1 SEHNR and CDR2 FQNEAQ (reference sequence). V lost 6 bases to trimming and J lost 5 bases; unmatched junction nucleotides: 9. In nucleotides, the CDR3 is TGTGCCAGCAGACCAGGACAGGGCTTGGATCAGCCCCAGCATTTT. Translation gives CASRPGQGLDQPQHF.

The chain uses TRBV20-1 and TRBJ2-7; D remains ambiguous. The V gene lost 4 bases and the J gene lost 0 bases, with 10 bases spanning the gap. This CDR3 is built from 13 residues. The germline gives CDR1 DFQATT, CDR2 SNEGSKA (reference sequence). The CDR3 loop is CSATLFSSYEQYF. The CDR3 DNA sequence: TGCAGTGCTACACTGTTTAGCTCCTACGAGCAGTACTTC.

CDR3 DNA: TGTGCCAGCAGTCTCACCAGGGATTCACCCCTCCACTTT. It codes for CASSLTRDSPLHF. The chain recombines TRBV12-3 or TRBV12-4 with TRBJ1-6, with D possibly matching TRBD1 (5 bases). The length of the CDR3 is 13 residues. V was cut by 5 bases and J by 8 bases, with 10 bases left in between.

In its sample, this clonotype was seen many times. The CDR3 nucleotides read TGTGCCAGCAGTTACTGGGGTAGCCGGGAGGGCCTTAGCACAGATACGCAGTATTTT. Its translation: CASSYWGSREGLSTDTQYF. The chain carries TRBV6-5 and TRBJ2-3; 8 bases are a match to TRBD2. The CDR3 totals 19 residues. Germline loops: CDR1 MNHEY, CDR2 SVGAGI. V lost 1 base to trimming and J lost 0 bases; unmatched junction nucleotides: 12.

The chain links TRBV21-1 to TRBJ1-5. TRBV21-1 is listed as a pseudogene. The CDR3 spans 17 residues. CDR3 in DNA: TGTGCCAGCAGCAAAGCGCTCGGCTCCTGGGGCAATCAGCCCCAGCATTTT. As protein: CASSKALGSWGNQPQHF.

This clonotype has just a few counts. The gene calls are TRBV29-1 and TRBJ2-3, with D possibly being TRBD1 (6 bases). The V end was cut by 8 bases, the J end by 0 bases, with 24 bases between. The CDR3 is 17 residues long. Germline CDR1 is SQVTM and CDR2 is ANQGSEA. In nucleotides, the CDR3 is TGCAGCTCCACAAGGGGGAGCGGAGCCACTAGCACAGATACGCAGTATTTT. Its translation is CSSTRGSGATSTDTQYF.

This clonotype was seen ten or more times. The chain carries TRBV28 and TRBJ2-1; D remains unclear. Germline V gene data show CDR1 as MDHEN and CDR2 as SYDVKM. Trimming took 6 bases from V and 0 from J, leaving 3 bases between them. This CDR3 is built from 12 residues. CDR3: CASRSSYNEQFF. CDR3 nucleotides: TGTGCCAGCAGGAGCTCCTACAATGAGCAGTTCTTC.